The subject of this entry is one T cell receptor beta chain. Its antigen is not identified. Gene names and germline match the mouse. With the read ending 1 residue before the CDR3 end, the germline J gene is used to fill in that end. This sample was included in a study of tissue T cells after allogeneic stem cell transplantation. V was clipped by 5 bases and J by 6 bases, with 6 bases between them. This CDR3 comprises 12 residues. CDR1 and CDR2 (germline): NNHNN, SYGAGS (reference sequence). Assay: immunoSEQ multiplex PCR; the TCRdb copy retains only in-frame clones and omits some. The sample shows some 48,000 clones, about three quarters of them seen only once. Study outcomes and limitations: Motif-based clustering found tissue-specific repertoire signatures shared across patients, though few clones were shared. Within patients, tissue anatomy strongly shaped TCR repertoire composition.

This chain links TRBV13-2 with TRBJ1-6, with D possibly matching TRBD1 (5 bases). TRBJ1-6 is labeled an ORF, and its function is uncertain. The clonotype originates from a pool of C57BL/6 mice in good health. Sequencing was carried out using sorted cells pooled from one or two spleens. The DNA read from the CDR3 is TGTGCCAGCGGGGGGGGTAATTCGCCCCTCTAC. Translated: CASGGGNSPLY. The whole CDR3 reads CASGGGNSPLYF.